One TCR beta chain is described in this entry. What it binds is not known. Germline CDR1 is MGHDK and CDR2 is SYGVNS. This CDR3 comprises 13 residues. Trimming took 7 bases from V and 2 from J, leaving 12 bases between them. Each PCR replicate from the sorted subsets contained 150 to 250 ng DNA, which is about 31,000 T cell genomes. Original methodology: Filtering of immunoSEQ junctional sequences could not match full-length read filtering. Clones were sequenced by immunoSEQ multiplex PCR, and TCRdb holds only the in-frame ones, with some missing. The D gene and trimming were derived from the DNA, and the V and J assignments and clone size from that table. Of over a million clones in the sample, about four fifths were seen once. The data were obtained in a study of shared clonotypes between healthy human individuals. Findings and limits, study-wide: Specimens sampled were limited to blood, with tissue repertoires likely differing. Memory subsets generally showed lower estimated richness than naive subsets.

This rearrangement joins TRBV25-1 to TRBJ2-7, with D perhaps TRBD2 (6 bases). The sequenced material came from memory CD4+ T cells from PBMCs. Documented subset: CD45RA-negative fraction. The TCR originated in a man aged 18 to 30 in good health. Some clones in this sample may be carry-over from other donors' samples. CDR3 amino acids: CASIGGAPYEQYF. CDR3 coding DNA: TGTGCCAGCATTGGCGGGGCCCCCTACGAGCAGTACTTC.